Below, one T cell receptor beta chain is given with its context. This specimen comes from a study of siplizumab effects on memory and regulatory T cells. The table came from immunoSEQ multiplex PCR; TCRdb's copy has only in-frame clones and leaves some out. The data contain about 60,000 clones, 70% to 90% of them singletons. This receptor was obtained from a human donor in good health. Sequences were obtained from memory CD4+ T cells sorted from blood.

In nucleotides, the CDR3 is TGCGCCAGCAGCCTAAAACTAGACAGTTTCACCGGGGAGCTGTTTTTT. It is translated as CASSLKLDSFTGELFF. The chain couples TRBV5-1 to TRBJ2-2; either TRBD1 or TRBD2 may fit D (5 bases each). The V gene lost 4 bases and the J gene lost 4 bases, with 17 bases spanning the gap. In germline, CDR1 is SGHRS, CDR2 YFSETQ. This CDR3 is 16 amino acids long.